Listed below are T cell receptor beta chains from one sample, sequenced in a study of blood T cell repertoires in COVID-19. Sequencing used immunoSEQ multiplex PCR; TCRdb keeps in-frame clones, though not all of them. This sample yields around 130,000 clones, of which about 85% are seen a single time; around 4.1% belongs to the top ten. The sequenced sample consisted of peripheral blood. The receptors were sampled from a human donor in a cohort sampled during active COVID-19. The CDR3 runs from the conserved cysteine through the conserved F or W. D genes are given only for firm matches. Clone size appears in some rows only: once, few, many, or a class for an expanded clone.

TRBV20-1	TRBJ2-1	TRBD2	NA	TGCAGTGCTAGTGGCAGCCTAGCGGGAGGGTACAATGAGCAGTTCTTC	CSASGSLAGGYNEQFF
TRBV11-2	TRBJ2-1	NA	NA	TGTGCCAGCAGCTCGAGGGTGTCCTACAATGAGCAGTTCTTC	CASSSRVSYNEQFF
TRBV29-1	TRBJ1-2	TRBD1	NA	TGCAGCGTTCCAACAGGGGCGGGTGGCTACACCTTC	CSVPTGAGGYTF
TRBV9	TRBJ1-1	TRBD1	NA	TGTGCCAGCAGCGTAGCTACGGGCAGGGGGCCTGGGGGCACTGAAGCTTTCTTT	CASSVATGRGPGGTEAFF
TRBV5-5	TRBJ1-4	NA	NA	TGTGCCAGCAGCGCCGACCCGGGTCGGGGAAAACTGTTTTTT	CASSADPGRGKLFF
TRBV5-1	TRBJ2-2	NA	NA	TGCGCCAGCAGCCCGGACAGACCATATACCGGGGAGCTGTTTTTT	CASSPDRPYTGELFF
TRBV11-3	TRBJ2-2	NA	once	TGTGCCAGCAGCACCTACAGGACCGGGGAGCTGTTTTTT	CASSTYRTGELFF
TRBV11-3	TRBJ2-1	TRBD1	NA	TGTGCCAGCAGCTTATCACTGACAGGGATCTACAATGAGCAGTTCTTC	CASSLSLTGIYNEQFF
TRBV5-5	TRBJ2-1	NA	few	TGTGCCAGCAGTTATCGGTTACTAAACACTAACGAGCAGTTCTTC	CASSYRLLNTNEQFF
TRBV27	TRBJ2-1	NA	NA	TGTGCCAGCAGTTCGCTCGGACTCTACAATGAGCAGTTCTTC	CASSSLGLYNEQFF
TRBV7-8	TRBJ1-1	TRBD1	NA	TGTGCCAGCAGCTGGAGCCGGGACAGGAACACTGAAGCTTTCTTT	CASSWSRDRNTEAFF
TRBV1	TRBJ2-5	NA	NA	TGCACCAGCAGCCAAGATTCTGGGCGGGAGGGGCAAGAGACCCAGTACTTC	CTSSQDSGREGQETQYF
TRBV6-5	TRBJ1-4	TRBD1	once	TGTGCCAGCAAGCGTACAGGGGGTAATGAAAAACTGTTTTTT	CASKRTGGNEKLFF
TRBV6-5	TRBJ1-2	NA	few	TGTGCCAGCTCCCGTGGAGGGGACGGCTACACCTTC	CASSRGGDGYTF
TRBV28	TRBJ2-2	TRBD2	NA	TGTGCCAGCAGTGTCACTAGCGACAACACCGGGGAGCTGTTTTTT	CASSVTSDNTGELFF
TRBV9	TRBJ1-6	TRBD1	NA	TGTGCCAGCAGTCCAAGAAACAGGGGCCAAGTTTCACCCCTCCACTTT	CASSPRNRGQVSPLHF
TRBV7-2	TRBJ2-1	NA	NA	TGTGCCAGCAGCCTAATATACAGGGCCCGCAATGAGCAGTTCTTC	CASSLIYRARNEQFF
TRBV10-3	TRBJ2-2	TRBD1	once	TGTGCCATCAGGGACAAAACAGGGGGTGCCACCGGGGAGCTGTTTTTT	CAIRDKTGGATGELFF
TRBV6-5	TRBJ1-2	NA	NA	TGTGCCAGCAAGATAGACTCAAACTATGGCTACACCTTC	CASKIDSNYGYTF
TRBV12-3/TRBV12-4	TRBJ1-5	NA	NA	TGTGCCAGCAGTTGGGAGGGGAAACAGCCCCAGCATTTT	CASSWEGKQPQHF
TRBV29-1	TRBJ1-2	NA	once	TGCAGCGTTGGGCAGGGGCTGGGAGGCTACACCTTC	CSVGQGLGGYTF
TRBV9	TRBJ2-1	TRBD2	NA	TGTGCCAGCAACCCCTTCATAAGCGGGGGGGCTTACAATGAGCAGTTCTTC	CASNPFISGGAYNEQFF
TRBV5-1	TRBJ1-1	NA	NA	TGCGCCAGCAGCTTGCCTAACACTGAAGCTTTCTTT	CASSLPNTEAFF
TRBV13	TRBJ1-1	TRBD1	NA	TGTGCCAGCAGCCCACTGGACAGGGGAGACACTGAAGCTTTCTTT	CASSPLDRGDTEAFF
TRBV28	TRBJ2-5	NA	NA	TGTGCCAGCAGTGGGCGGGGTCGGGGGGAGACCCAGTACTTC	CASSGRGRGETQYF
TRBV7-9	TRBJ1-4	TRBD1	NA	TGTGCCAGCAGCGTCGGACAGCAGGGGGGCTCGGAAAAACTGTTTTTT	CASSVGQQGGSEKLFF
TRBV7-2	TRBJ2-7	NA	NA	TGTGCCAGCAGCATACTACGTGGGCAGTACTTC	CASSILRGQYF
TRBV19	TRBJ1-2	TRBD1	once	TGTGCCAGTAGTAGGGGGACAGTCTCGGGCGGCTACACCTTC	CASSRGTVSGGYTF
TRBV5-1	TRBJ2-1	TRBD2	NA	TGCGCCAGCATGACGGGGGGGAGCTCCTACAATGAGCAGTTCTTC	CASMTGGSSYNEQFF
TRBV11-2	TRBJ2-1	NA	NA	TGTGCCAGCAAGCTCTCTAGTATTGGGAGCGGTAGCTCCTACAATGAGCAGTTCTTC	CASKLSSIGSGSSYNEQFF
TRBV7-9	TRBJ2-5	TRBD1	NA	TGTGCCAGCAGCTTAGGGGCAGGGGGAGAGACCCAGTACTTC	CASSLGAGGETQYF